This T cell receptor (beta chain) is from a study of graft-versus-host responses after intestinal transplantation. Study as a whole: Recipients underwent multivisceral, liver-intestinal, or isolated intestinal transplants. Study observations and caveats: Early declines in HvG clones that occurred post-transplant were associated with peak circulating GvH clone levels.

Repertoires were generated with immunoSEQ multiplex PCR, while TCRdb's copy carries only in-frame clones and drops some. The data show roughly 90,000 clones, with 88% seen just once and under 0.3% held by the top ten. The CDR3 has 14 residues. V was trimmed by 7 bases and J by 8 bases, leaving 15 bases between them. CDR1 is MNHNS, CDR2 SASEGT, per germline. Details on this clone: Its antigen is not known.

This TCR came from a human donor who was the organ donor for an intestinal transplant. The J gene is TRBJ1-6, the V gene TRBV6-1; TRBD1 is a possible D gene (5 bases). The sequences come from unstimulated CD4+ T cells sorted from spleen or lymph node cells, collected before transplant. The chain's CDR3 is CASTPQGSYSPLHF. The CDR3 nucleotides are TGTGCCAGCACCCCTCAGGGATCTTATTCACCCCTCCACTTT.